These 23 T cell receptor beta chains originate from one sample sequenced in a study of regulatory T cells in long-lasting Graves disease. The time point denotes: newly diagnosed GD, antithyroid drugs for less than 3 months. The TCR library was made from RNA that had been extracted from PBMCs in TRIzol. Both iRepertoire HTBI primers and Arm-PCR of CDR3 regions were used to build the TCR beta libraries. One entry per CDR3 protein, called by TCRdb with MiXCR from the multiplex PCR reads. This table holds 550,000 or so distinct CDR3 sequences, around 12% found once. Another study also made use of these data, one on T cells in Graves' hyperthyroidism and ophthalmopathy.

The input for sequencing was peripheral blood mononuclear cells (PBMCs), taken at new diagnosis, from a patient treated with antithyroid drugs. These receptors originate from a woman aged 25 to 39 with Graves disease.

This clonotype was counted many times. The genes are TRBV20-1 and TRBJ1-4; 7 bases are a match to TRBD1. With V trimmed by 6 bases and J by 5 bases, 9 bases remained unmatched. The CDR3 covers 14 residues. Germline-derived CDR1 and CDR2 are DFQATT and SNEGSKA (reference sequence). The CDR3, as DNA: TGCAGTGCGCCCGACAGGGATTGGAATGAAAAACTGTTTTTT. This codes for CSAPDRDWNEKLFF.

The chain combines TRBV19 with TRBJ1-2; unclear D gene. Trimming cost V 8 bases and J 4 bases, with 23 bases left between them. The CDR3 sequence is 16 residues long. CDR1 and CDR2 (germline): LNHDA, SQIVND (reference sequence). The CDR3: CASGFSSRLRGYGYTF. The CDR3, as DNA: TGTGCCAGTGGGTTCTCGAGCAGACTCCGTGGCTATGGCTACACCTTC.

This clonotype was recorded at least ten times. CDR3 residues: CASSSPRQASNTEAFF. The CDR3 coding sequence is TGTGCCAGCAGTTCACCGAGACAGGCATCAAACACTGAAGCTTTCTTT. The chain joins TRBV28 to TRBJ1-1, with a possible D match to TRBD1 (6 bases). This CDR3 has 16 amino acids. V was shortened by 4 bases and J by 2 bases, with 17 bases between the two germline ends. Germline lookup yields CDR1 MDHEN and CDR2 SYDVKM.

This clonotype was seen just once. The chain joins TRBV7-9 to TRBJ2-1, with TRBD1 as a possible D gene (6 bases). The germline CDR1 and CDR2 sequences are SEHNR and FQNEAQ (reference sequence). CDR3 size: 16 residues. Trimming left V 3 bases short and J 1 base short, with 13 bases between. The CDR3 loop reads CASSFKDSFSYNEQFF. The CDR3 DNA sequence: TGTGCCAGCAGCTTTAAGGACAGCTTTTCCTACAATGAGCAGTTCTTC.

In its sample, this clonotype was seen a few times. J is TRBJ1-2 and V is TRBV5-4, with 11 bases aligning to TRBD1. The trim removed 6 bases at V and 4 bases at J, leaving 8 bases unmatched. The CDR3 extends over 15 amino acids. Germline V gene lookup returns CDR1 SGHNT and CDR2 YYREEE (reference sequence). In nucleotides, the CDR3 is TGTGCCAGCACCCCCTCCGGGACAGGGGGCTATGGCTACACCTTC. It translates to CASTPSGTGGYGYTF.

The chain has TRBV2 and TRBJ2-3; 7 nucleotides align to TRBD1. The germline V gene has CDR1 SNHLY and CDR2 FYNNEI. This CDR3 has 14 amino acids. V gave up 7 bases and J gave up 3 bases; unmatched junction bases: 7. The CDR3 loop reads CASNRQGGTDTQYF. CDR3 nucleotides: TGTGCCAGCAATCGACAGGGTGGGACAGATACGCAGTATTTT.

The table lists this clonotype with many counts. The chain couples TRBV6-2 or TRBV6-3 to TRBJ2-7; 13 bases map to TRBD2. The V gene end was trimmed by 4 bases and the J gene end by 0 bases; junction bases not matched to a gene: 6. The CDR3 is made up of 17 amino acids. Per the germline V gene, CDR1 is MNHEY and CDR2 is SVGEGT. The CDR3 sequence is CASSSSRTSGSSYEQYF. The CDR3 coding sequence is TGTGCCAGCAGTTCCTCCAGGACTAGCGGGAGCTCCTACGAGCAGTACTTC.

The table lists this clonotype with many counts. CDR3 residues: CASSLRQGYEQFF. The CDR3 DNA reads as TGTGCCAGCAGTCTAAGACAGGGGTATGAGCAGTTCTTC. The V call is TRBV12-3 or TRBV12-4, the J call TRBJ2-1; 8 bases line up with TRBD1. Unmatched junction bases numbered 5, after V lost 5 bases and J lost 8 bases. The CDR3 extends over 13 amino acids.

This clonotype was seen at least ten times. This chain joins TRBV2 and TRBJ1-1; D is unclear. Trimming cost V 7 bases and J 6 bases, with 15 bases left between them. This CDR3 has 13 amino acids. CDR1 is SNHLY, CDR2 FYNNEI, per germline. For the CDR3, the DNA is TGTGCCAGCACCTCTCATTGGGCCGCTGAAGCTTTCTTT. This sequence encodes CASTSHWAAEAFF.

The CDR3 DNA sequence: TGTGCCATCAGTTCGACAAGTCAAGAGACCCAGTACTTC. Its protein product is CAISSTSQETQYF. The chain is built from TRBV10-3 and TRBJ2-5; D gene ambiguous. CDR1 ENHRY and CDR2 SYGVKD come from the germline V gene. V shed 5 bases and J shed 2 bases, with 9 bases lying between them. The CDR3 totals 13 residues.

This clonotype was counted only a few times. The chain couples TRBV10-3 to TRBJ1-1; D gene ambiguous. The CDR3 runs to 14 residues. V lost 7 bases to trimming and J lost 2 bases, with 14 bases between them. Germline V lookup: CDR1 ENHRY, CDR2 SYGVKD. The CDR3 spells CAITADLLNTEAFF. As DNA, the CDR3 is TGTGCCATCACCGCGGACCTCCTAAACACTGAAGCTTTCTTT.

The chain combines TRBV10-1 with TRBJ2-1; D might be TRBD1 or TRBD2, each matching 5 bases. Germline V lookup: CDR1 WNHNN, CDR2 SYGVQD (reference sequence). The CDR3 consists of 14 residues. Between the trimmed V and J ends, which lost 0 bases and 7 bases, there was a span of 10 bases. CDR3 nucleotide sequence: TGCGCCAGCAGTGAGTCGAGCGAGGGGAATGAGCAGTTCTTC. Translated: CASSESSEGNEQFF.

To note about this clonotype: A much larger clone differs by one base, so this may be a read error. The chain combines TRBV10-3 with TRBJ2-1; tentatively, D is TRBD1 (6 bases). Germline CDR1 is ENHRY and CDR2 is SYGVKD. This CDR3 is built from 14 residues. CDR3 protein: CAISPDSLYNGQFF. CDR3 DNA sequence: TGTGCCATCAGCCCGGACAGCCTTTACAATGGGCAGTTCTTC.

In its sample, this clonotype was seen many times. V gene TRBV12-3 or TRBV12-4 combines with J gene TRBJ1-1; 7 nucleotides line up with TRBD1. Trimming removed 6 bases from V and 0 bases from J; junction bases left unmatched: 13. The CDR3 consists of 17 residues. CDR3 sequence (DNA): TGTGCCAGCAGACGTAAACAGGGGCCCTACATGAACACTGAAGCTTTCTTT. It translates to CASRRKQGPYMNTEAFF.

This clonotype has ten or more counts. The chain carries TRBV28 and TRBJ2-7; TRBD2 might be the D (6 bases). The V end lost 5 bases, the J end lost 0 bases, and 17 bases lay between the germline ends. The CDR3 extends over 16 amino acids. Germline V gene sequence: CDR1 MDHEN, CDR2 SYDVKM. CDR3 region: CASSPWGEKDSYEQYF. CDR3 DNA: TGTGCCAGCAGTCCGTGGGGGGAGAAGGACTCCTACGAGCAGTACTTC.

The V call is TRBV27, the J call TRBJ1-1; possibly TRBD1 for D (5 bases). CDR1 MNHEY and CDR2 SMNVEV come from the germline V gene (reference sequence). V gave up 7 bases and J gave up 1 base, with 13 bases separating them. This CDR3 has 14 amino acids. Here the CDR3 reads CASTMGGGNTEAFF. CDR3 nucleotides: TGTGCCAGCACGATGGGGGGGGGGAACACTGAAGCTTTCTTT.

This clonotype has ten or more counts. The chain joins TRBV11-2 to TRBJ2-1; 13 positions match TRBD2. The germline CDR1 and CDR2 sequences are SGHAT and FQNNGV. With 8 bases clipped from V and 3 bases from J, the junction kept 10 bases outside the gene matches. This CDR3 region has 17 residues. The CDR3 region has the DNA TGTGCCAGCCGTCGGACTAGCGGGAGTAAGTTCTACAATGAGCAGTTCTTC. It codes for CASRRTSGSKFYNEQFF. Combining the CDR3 with reference TRBV11-2 and TRBJ2-1 gives the whole variable domain EAGVAQSPRYKIIEKRQSVAFWCNPISGHATLYWYQQILGQGPKLLIQFQNNGVVDDSQLPKDRFSAERLKGVDSTLKIQPAKLEDSAVYLCASRRTSGSKFYNEQFFGPGTRLTVL.

This clonotype was counted at least ten times. This rearrangement joins TRBV7-9 to TRBJ1-5; no reliable D call. The length of the CDR3 is 20 residues. CDR1 and CDR2 from the germline V gene are SEHNR and FQNEAQ (reference sequence). The ends were cut back, 1 base at V and 4 bases at J, with 26 bases in the middle. CDR3 nucleotides: TGTGCCAGCAGCTTAGAGGAGAAAGCTTCGGCGACCCGGAGGAATCAGCCCCAGCATTTT. As protein: CASSLEEKASATRRNQPQHF.

This clonotype came up many times. The chain employs TRBV18 and TRBJ1-1; 11 positions agree with TRBD1. Germline V CDR1 and CDR2: KGHSH, LQKENI. CDR3 length equals 15 residues. V shed 8 bases and J 4 bases; nucleotides not matched to a gene: 9. CDR3 nucleotide sequence: TGTGCCAGCAGCCCTCCGGGACAGGGGGGCACTGAAGCTTTCTTT. Translating gives CASSPPGQGGTEAFF.

This clonotype appeared many times. This sequence joins TRBV11-2 and TRBJ2-1, with D uncertain. V gave up 4 bases and J gave up 4 bases, with 14 bases separating them. CDR1 is SGHAT and CDR2 is FQNNGV in the germline V gene. This CDR3 has 15 amino acids. In DNA form, the CDR3 reads TGTGCCAGCAGCTCTAAATTCGCCCGATACAATGAGCAGTTCTTC. As protein: CASSSKFARYNEQFF.

This clonotype was seen ten or more times. The chain carries TRBV15 and TRBJ2-5; D is uncertain. This CDR3 has 13 amino acids. V lost 3 bases and J lost 0, with 5 bases in between. Germline assignment: CDR1 LNHNV and CDR2 YYDKDF (reference sequence). CDR3 DNA sequence: TGTGCCACCAGCAGCCTCTACCAAGAGACCCAGTACTTC. This sequence encodes CATSSLYQETQYF.

This clonotype occurred many times. V and J are TRBV5-1 and TRBJ2-1; D is ambiguous. This CDR3 comprises 13 residues. Germline CDR1 is SGHRS and CDR2 is YFSETQ. V lost 0 bases and J 6 bases, leaving 7 bases between the germline ends. CDR3 DNA sequence: TGCGCCAGCAGCTTGGTCACGGGCAATGAGCAGTTCTTC. It codes for CASSLVTGNEQFF.

At least ten counts were recorded for this clonotype. The chain employs TRBV28 and TRBJ1-1, with a tentative D call TRBD1 (6 bases). CDR1 is MDHEN, CDR2 SYDVKM, per germline. V lost 5 bases, J lost 4 bases, and 11 bases lay in between. CDR3 length: 13 residues. The CDR3 loop reads CASSQQGITEAFF. The CDR3 nucleotides are TGTGCCAGCAGTCAACAGGGTATCACTGAAGCTTTCTTT.